What follows is one TCR beta chain and its context. The target of this receptor is not known. No base quality values were provided; no much bigger clone lies one nucleotide off. The data were obtained in a study of CD8 T cells in Susac syndrome (dated 2019 in TCRdb). About the investigation overall: Among the Susac syndrome patients who were sequenced, clinically active disease was present in more than five and clinical remission was observed in roughly 8. Whether CD8+ T cell activation and differentiation in Susac syndrome was antigen driven was tested using repertoire sequencing. Susac syndrome patients were therapy-naive, on corticosteroids (some also receiving IVIg), or on IVIg alone at blood withdrawal. The paper as a whole reports these results and caveats: The number of individuals in the TCR sequencing and HLA analysis was recognized as being relatively small. In the CD4+ T cell repertoire of Susac syndrome patients, clonal expansion was not detected.

RNA was extracted with the RNeasy kit and about 0.5 to 1 ug was reverse transcribed using random hexamers. TCR beta CDR3 regions were amplified with the immunoSEQ multiplex PCR assay covering 54 Vbeta and 13 Jbeta segments. To correct PCR amplification bias, a synthetic template baseline was used for both primer optimization and computational correction. As for how the authors treated the data: Reads were annotated to V, D and J genes per IMGT and analyzed with immunoSEQ Analyzer, keeping only productive sequences. To calculate clonality, Shannon entropy was normalized by log2 of the number of productive unique sequences and then subtracted from one. For each patient and control, public and private clones were evaluated within the 100 most prevalent clones. Clones were defined as Susac-specific when absent from the healthy and MS cohorts, from fewer than 1,300 published viral clones and from other ImmuneACCESS disease sequences. TCRdb redid the processing of the public reads, applying fastp at Q25 and MiXCR, and retained in-frame beta chains. Rows with a matching CDR3 protein are joined into one entry that keeps the most common DNA and genes. Here the V and J calls rest on TCRdb's processing, not on the authors' analysis. In all, the sample holds around 130,000 distinct CDR3 sequences, and roughly 95% of those were seen once. The top ten hold about 0.13% of the sample.

Peripheral blood CD8+ and CD4+ T cells from healthy donors, Susac syndrome patients and multiple sclerosis patients were profiled using high-throughput TCR beta sequencing. Recently defined diagnostic criteria for definite or probable disease were met by the Susac syndrome patients. CD8+ TEMRA cells were enriched by FACS, while bulk CD8+ and CD4+ T cells were purified by magnetic negative isolation. Blood was drawn into EDTA tubes, processed within 24 hours, and PBMCs were isolated by density gradient centrifugation. PBMCs destined for TCR sequencing were cryopreserved in liquid nitrogen and later thawed in a 37 °C water bath. Purity of sorted or isolated CD4+, CD8+ and CD8+ TEMRA cells was at least 90%. The junction carries 9 bases between V and J, which are trimmed by 5 bases and 4 bases respectively. Taken from cysteine to phenylalanine, the CDR3 has 13 residues. The entry retains the CDR3 DNA only, 39 bases that are in frame from base 1. CDR1 LGHNT and CDR2 FRNRAP are derived from the germline V gene.

Sequencing was carried out using CD4+ T cells from PBMCs. This TCR was sampled from a human donor with Susac syndrome. The V and J genes are TRBV12-5 and TRBJ2-1, with a tentative D gene TRBD2 over 6 matching bases. The sequenced DNA: TGTGCTAGTGGTCTGGACTATTACAATGAGCAGTTCTTC. This sequence encodes CASGLDYYNEQFF.